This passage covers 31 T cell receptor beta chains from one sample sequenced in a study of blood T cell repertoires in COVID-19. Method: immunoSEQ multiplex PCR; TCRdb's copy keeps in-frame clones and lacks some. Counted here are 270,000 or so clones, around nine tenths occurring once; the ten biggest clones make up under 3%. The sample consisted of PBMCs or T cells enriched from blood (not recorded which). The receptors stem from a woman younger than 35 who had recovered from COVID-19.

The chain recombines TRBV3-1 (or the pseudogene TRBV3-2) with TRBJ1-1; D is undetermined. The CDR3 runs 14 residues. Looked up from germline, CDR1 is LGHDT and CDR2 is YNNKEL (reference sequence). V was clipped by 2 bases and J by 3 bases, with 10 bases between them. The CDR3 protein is CASSQLNGHTEAFF. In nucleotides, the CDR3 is TGTGCCAGCAGCCAATTAAACGGTCACACTGAAGCTTTCTTT.

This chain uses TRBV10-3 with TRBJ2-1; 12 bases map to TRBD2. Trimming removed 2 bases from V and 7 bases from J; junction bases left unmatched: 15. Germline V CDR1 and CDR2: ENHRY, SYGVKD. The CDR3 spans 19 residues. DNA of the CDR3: TGTGCCATCAGTGAGACGCGACTAGCGGGGGCTGGACAGCGTAATGAGCAGTTCTTC. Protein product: CAISETRLAGAGQRNEQFF.

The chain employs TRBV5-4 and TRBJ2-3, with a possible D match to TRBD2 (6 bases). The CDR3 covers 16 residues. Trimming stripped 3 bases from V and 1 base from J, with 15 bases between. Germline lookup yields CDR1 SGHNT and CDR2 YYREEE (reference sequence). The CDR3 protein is CASSWLDSGRTDTQYF. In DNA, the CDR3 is TGTGCCAGCAGCTGGCTTGACAGCGGGCGCACAGATACGCAGTATTTT. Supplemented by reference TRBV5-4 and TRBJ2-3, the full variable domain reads ETGVTQSPTHLIKTRGQQVTLRCSSQSGHNTVSWYQQALGQGPQFIFQYYREEENGRGNFPPRFSGLQFPNYSSELNVNALELDDSALYLCASSWLDSGRTDTQYFGPGTRLTVL.

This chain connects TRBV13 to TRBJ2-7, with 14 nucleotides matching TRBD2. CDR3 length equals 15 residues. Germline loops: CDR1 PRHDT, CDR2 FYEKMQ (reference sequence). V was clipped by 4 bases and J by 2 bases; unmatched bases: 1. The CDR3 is CASSWTSGRPYEQYF. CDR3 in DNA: TGTGCCAGCAGCTGGACTAGCGGGAGGCCCTACGAGCAGTACTTC.

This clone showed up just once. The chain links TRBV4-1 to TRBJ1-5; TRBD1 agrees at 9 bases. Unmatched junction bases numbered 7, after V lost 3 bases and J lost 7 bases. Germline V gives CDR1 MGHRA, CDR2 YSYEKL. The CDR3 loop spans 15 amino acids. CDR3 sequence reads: CASSQRDRDGQPQHF. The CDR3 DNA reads TGCGCCAGCAGCCAGCGGGACAGGGACGGGCAGCCCCAGCATTTT.

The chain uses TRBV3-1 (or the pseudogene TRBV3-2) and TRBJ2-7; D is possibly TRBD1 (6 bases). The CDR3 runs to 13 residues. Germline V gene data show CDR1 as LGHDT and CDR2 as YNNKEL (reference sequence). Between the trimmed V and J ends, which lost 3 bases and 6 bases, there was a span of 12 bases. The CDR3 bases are TGTGCCAGCAGCCATAACAGGGCAGGCGAGCAGTACTTC. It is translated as CASSHNRAGEQYF.

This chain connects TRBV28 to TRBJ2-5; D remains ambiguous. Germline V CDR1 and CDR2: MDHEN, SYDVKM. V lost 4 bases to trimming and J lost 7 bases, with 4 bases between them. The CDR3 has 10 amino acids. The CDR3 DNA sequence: TGTGCCAGCAGTTCCGGGACCCAGTACTTC. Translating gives CASSSGTQYF.

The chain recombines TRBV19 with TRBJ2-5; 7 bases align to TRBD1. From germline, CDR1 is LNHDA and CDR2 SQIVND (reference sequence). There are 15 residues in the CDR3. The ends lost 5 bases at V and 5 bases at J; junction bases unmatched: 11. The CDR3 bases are TGTGCCAGTAGTTTCGCCCGACAGGGCACGGAGACCCAGTACTTC. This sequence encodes CASSFARQGTETQYF.

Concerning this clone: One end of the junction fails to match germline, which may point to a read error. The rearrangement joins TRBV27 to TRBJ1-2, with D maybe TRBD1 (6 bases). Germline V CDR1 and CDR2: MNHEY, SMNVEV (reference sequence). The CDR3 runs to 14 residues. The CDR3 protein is CASSVSQGIGGYTF. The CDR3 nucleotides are TGTGCCAGCAGTGTATCACAGGGTATTGGTGGCTACACCTTC.

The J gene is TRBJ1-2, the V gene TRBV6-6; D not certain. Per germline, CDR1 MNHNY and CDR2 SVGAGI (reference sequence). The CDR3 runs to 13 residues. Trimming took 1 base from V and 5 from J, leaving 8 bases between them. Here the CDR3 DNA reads TGTGCCAGCAGTTACTGGGTGGAGTATGGCTACACCTTC. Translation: CASSYWVEYGYTF.

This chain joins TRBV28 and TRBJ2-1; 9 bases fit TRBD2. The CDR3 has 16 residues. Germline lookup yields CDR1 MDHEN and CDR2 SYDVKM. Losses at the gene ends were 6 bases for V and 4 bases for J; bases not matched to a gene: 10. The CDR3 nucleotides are TGTGCCAGCAGAAATATCCGACTAGCGGATTACAATGAGCAGTTCTTC. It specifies CASRNIRLADYNEQFF.

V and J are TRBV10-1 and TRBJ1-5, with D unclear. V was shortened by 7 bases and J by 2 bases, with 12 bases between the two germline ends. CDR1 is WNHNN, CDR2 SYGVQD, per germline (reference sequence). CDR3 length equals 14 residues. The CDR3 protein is CASTRRGRNQPQHF. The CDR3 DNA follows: TGCGCCAGCACCCGGCGGGGTCGCAATCAGCCCCAGCATTTT.

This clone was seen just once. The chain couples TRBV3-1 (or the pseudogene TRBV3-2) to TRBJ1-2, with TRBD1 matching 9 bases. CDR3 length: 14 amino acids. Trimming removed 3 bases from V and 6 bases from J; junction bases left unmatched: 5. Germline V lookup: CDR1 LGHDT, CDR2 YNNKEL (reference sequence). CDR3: CASSHTTGGDGYTF. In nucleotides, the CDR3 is TGTGCCAGCAGCCACACCACAGGGGGCGATGGCTACACCTTC.

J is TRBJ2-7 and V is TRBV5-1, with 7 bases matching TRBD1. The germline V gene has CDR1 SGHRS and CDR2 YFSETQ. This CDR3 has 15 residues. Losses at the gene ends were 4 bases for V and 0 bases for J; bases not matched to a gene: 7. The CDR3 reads CASSIDRVASYEQYF. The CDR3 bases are TGCGCCAGCAGCATCGACAGGGTGGCCTCCTACGAGCAGTACTTC. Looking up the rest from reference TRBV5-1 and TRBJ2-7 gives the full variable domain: KAGVTQTPRYLIKTRGQQVTLSCSPISGHRSVSWYQQTPGQGLQFLFEYFSETQRNKGNFPGRFSGRQFSNSRSEMNVSTLELGDSALYLCASSIDRVASYEQYFGPGTRLTVT.

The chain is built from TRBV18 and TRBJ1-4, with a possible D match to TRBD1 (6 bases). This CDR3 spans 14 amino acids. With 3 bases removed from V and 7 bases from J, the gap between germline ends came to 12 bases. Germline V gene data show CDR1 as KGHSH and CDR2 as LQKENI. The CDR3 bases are TGTGCCAGCTCACCCCCAGGGGATACTGAAAAACTGTTTTTT. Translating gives CASSPPGDTEKLFF.

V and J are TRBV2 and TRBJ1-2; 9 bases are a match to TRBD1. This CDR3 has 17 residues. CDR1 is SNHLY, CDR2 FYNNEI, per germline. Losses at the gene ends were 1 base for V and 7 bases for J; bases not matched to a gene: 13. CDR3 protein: CASSEGMIDTGGTGYTF. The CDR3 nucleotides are TGTGCCAGCAGTGAAGGGATGATCGATACAGGGGGCACTGGCTACACCTTC.

The CDR3 nucleotides read TGCGCCAGCAGCCAAGGGTGGGGGGGTTCCTACAATGAGCAGTTCTTC. Translated, it gives CASSQGWGGSYNEQFF. V and J are TRBV4-3 and TRBJ2-1; 7 nucleotides line up with TRBD2. There are 16 residues in the CDR3. Unmatched junction bases numbered 4, after V lost 1 base and J lost 1 base. The germline V gene has CDR1 LGHNA and CDR2 YSLEER.

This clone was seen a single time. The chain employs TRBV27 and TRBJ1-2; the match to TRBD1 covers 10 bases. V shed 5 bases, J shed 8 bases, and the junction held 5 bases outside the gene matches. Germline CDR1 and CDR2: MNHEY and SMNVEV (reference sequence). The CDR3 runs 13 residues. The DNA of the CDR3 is TGTGCCAGCAGTGAGACAGGGGGCATAGGCTACACCTTC. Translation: CASSETGGIGYTF.

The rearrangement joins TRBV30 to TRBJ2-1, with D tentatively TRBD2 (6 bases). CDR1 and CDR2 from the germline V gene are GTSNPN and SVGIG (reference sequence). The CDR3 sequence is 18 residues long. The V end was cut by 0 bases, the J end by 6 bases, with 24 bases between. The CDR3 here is CAWSVQPPSVPVSNEQFF. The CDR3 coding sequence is TGTGCCTGGAGTGTCCAACCCCCTAGCGTCCCAGTATCCAATGAGCAGTTCTTC.

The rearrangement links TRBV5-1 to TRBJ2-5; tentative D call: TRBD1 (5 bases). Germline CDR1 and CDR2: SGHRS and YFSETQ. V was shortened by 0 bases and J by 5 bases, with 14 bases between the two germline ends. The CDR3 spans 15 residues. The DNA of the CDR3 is TGCGCCAGCAGCTTGGTTGGGGCAGCCGGGGAGACCCAGTACTTC. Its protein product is CASSLVGAAGETQYF.

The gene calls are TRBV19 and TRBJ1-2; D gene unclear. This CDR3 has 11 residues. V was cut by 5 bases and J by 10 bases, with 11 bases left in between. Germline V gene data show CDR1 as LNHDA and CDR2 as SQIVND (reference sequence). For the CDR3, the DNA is TGTGCCAGTAGTCTATACCATGTCTACACCTTC. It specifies CASSLYHVYTF.

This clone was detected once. The CDR3 region has the DNA TGTGCCAGCAGCCGTGGCGGTCAGGAGACCCAGTACTTC. It yields the protein CASSRGGQETQYF. The chain joins TRBV11-3 to TRBJ2-5; no clear D gene. Germline V gene data show CDR1 as SGHNT and CDR2 as YENEEA. The CDR3 loop spans 13 amino acids. The germline V and J ends were trimmed by 5 bases and 5 bases, with 12 bases remaining between them.

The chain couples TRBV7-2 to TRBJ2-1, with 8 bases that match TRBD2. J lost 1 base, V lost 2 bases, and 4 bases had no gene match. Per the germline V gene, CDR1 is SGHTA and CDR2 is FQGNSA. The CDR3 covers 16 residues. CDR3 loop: CASSLSTSGSYNEQFF. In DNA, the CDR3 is TGTGCCAGCAGCTTATCAACTAGCGGATCCTACAATGAGCAGTTCTTC.

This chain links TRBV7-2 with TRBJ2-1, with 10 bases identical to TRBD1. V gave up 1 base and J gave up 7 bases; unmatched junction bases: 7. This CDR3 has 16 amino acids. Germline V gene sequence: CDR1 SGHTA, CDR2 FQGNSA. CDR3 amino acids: CASSLVGTGVGNEQFF. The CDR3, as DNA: TGTGCCAGCAGCTTAGTGGGGACAGGGGTAGGAAATGAGCAGTTCTTC. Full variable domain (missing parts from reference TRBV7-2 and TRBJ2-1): GAGVSQSPSNKVTEKGKDVELRCDPISGHTALYWYRQSLGQGLEFLIYFQGNSAPDKSGLPSDRFSAERTGGSVSTLTIQRTQQEDSAVYLCASSLVGTGVGNEQFFGPGTRLTVL.

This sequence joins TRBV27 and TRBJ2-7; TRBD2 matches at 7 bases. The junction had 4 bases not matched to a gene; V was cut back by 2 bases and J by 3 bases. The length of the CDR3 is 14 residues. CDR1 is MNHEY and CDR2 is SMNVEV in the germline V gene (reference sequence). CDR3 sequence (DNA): TGTGCCAGCAGTTTACGCGGGAGCCTCTACGAGCAGTACTTC. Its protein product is CASSLRGSLYEQYF.

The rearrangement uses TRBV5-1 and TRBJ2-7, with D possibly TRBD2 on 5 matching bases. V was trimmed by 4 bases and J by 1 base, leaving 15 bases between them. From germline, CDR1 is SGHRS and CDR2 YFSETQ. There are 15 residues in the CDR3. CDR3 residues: CASSGEQLSSYEQYF. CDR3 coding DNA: TGCGCCAGCAGCGGGGAGCAACTTTCTTCCTACGAGCAGTACTTC. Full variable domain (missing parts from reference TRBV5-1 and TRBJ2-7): KAGVTQTPRYLIKTRGQQVTLSCSPISGHRSVSWYQQTPGQGLQFLFEYFSETQRNKGNFPGRFSGRQFSNSRSEMNVSTLELGDSALYLCASSGEQLSSYEQYFGPGTRLTVT.

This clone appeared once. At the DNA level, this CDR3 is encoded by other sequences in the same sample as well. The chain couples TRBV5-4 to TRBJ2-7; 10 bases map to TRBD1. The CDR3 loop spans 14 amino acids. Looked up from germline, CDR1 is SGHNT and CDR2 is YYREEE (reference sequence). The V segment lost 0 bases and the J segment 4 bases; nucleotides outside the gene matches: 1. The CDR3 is CASSLGQGAYEQYF. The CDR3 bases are TGTGCCAGCAGCTTGGGACAGGGGGCGTACGAGCAGTACTTC.

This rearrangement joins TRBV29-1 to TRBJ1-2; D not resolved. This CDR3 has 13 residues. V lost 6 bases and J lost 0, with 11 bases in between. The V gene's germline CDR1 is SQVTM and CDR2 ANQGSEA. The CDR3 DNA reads TGCAGCGTGGAGGACGGGTCTAACTATGGCTACACCTTC. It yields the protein CSVEDGSNYGYTF.

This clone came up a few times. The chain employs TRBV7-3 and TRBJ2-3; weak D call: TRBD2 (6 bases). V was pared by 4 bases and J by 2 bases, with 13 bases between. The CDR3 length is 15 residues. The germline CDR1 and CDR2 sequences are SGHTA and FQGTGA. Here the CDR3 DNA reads TGTGCCAGCAGCTCATTTAGCGGACCCACAGATACGCAGTATTTT. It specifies CASSSFSGPTDTQYF.

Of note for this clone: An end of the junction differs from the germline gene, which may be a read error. CDR3 DNA sequence: TGTGCCAGCAGATACTATAATTCACCCCTCCACTTT. This encodes CASRYYNSPLHF. This chain links TRBV6-5 with TRBJ1-6; D uncertain. Germline lookup yields CDR1 MNHEY and CDR2 SVGAGI. The CDR3 runs 12 residues.

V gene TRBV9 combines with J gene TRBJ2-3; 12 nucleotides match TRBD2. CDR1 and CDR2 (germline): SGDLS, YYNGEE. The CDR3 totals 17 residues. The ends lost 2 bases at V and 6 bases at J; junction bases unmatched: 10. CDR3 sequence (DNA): TGTGCCAGCAGCGTGGCCAATCTAGCGGGGGGGCATGATACGCAGTATTTT. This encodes CASSVANLAGGHDTQYF.